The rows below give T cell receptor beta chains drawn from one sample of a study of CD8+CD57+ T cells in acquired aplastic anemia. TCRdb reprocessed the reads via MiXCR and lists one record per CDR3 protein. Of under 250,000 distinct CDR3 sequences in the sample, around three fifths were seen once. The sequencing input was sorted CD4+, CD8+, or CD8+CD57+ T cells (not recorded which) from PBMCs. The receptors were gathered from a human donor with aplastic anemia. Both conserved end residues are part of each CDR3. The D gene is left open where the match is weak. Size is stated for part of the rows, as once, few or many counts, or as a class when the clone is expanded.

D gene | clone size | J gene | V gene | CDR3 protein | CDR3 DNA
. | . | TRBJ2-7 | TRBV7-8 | CASSPTRHWAYEQYF | TGTGCCAGCAGTCCAACTCGACATTGGGCCTACGAGCAGTACTTC
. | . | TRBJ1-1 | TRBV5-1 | CASSLEGRANTEAFF | TGCGCCAGCAGCTTGGAGGGCAGGGCAAACACTGAAGCTTTCTTT
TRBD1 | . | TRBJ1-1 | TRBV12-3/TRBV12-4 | CASSWGRGREAFF | TGTGCCAGCAGTTGGGGTAGGGGGCGTGAAGCTTTCTTT
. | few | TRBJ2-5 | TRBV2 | CASSEQETQYF | TGTGCCAGCAGTGAGCAAGAGACCCAGTACTTC
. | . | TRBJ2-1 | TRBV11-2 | CASSFQIGLLKYEQFF | TGTGCCAGCAGCTTCCAAATAGGGCTCCTCAAGTATGAGCAGTTCTTC
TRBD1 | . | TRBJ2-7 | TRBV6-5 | CASRADRGPYEQYF | TGTGCCAGCAGGGCCGACAGGGGTCCCTACGAGCAGTACTTC
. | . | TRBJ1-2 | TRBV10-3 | CASSTAYGYTF | TGTGCCAGCAGCACCGCCTATGGCTACACCTTC
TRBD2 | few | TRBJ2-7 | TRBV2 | CASSNGLAAYEQYF | TGTGCCAGCAGTAATGGACTAGCGGCCTACGAGCAGTACTTC
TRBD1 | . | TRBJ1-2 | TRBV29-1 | CSAGQAYNYGYTF | TGCAGCGCTGGACAGGCGTATAACTATGGCTACACCTTC
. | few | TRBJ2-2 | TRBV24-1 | CATSDSRNTGELFF | TGTGCCACCAGTGATTCTAGGAACACCGGGGAGCTGTTTTTT
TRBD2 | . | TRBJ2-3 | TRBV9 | CTSSVAGTDTQYF | TGTACCAGCAGCGTAGCGGGTACAGATACGCAGTATTTT
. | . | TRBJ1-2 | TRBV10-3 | CASNGGQNYGYTF | TGTGCCAGCAACGGGGGGCAGAACTATGGCTACACCTTC
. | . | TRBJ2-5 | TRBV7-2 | CASSLARSTQETQYF | TGTGCCAGCAGCTTAGCTCGCTCAACTCAAGAGACCCAGTACTTC
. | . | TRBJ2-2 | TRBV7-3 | CASSPSVGGPNTGELFF | TGTGCCAGCAGCCCCTCTGTGGGAGGACCTAACACCGGGGAGCTATTTTTT
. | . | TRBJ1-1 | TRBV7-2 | CASSFALRMNTEAFF | TGTGCCAGCAGCTTCGCTTTGCGGATGAACACTGAAGCTTTCTTT
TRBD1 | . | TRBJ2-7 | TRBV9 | CASSLGQGFSHEQYF | TGTGCCAGCAGCCTCGGACAGGGTTTCTCCCACGAGCAGTACTTC
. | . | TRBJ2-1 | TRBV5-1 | CASSYIPATGYSEQFF | TGCGCCAGCAGCTATATCCCAGCGACGGGCTACAGTGAGCAGTTCTTC
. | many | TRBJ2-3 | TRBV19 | CASQYRALGKDTQYF | TGTGCCAGCCAGTATAGGGCTTTGGGTAAGGATACGCAGTATTTT
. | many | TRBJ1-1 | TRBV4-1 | CASSHAWAGTEAFF | TGCGCCAGCAGCCACGCGTGGGCTGGCACTGAAGCTTTCTTT
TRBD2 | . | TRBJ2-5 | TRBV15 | CATSRDRGLAGLETQYF | TGTGCCACCAGCAGAGACCGGGGACTAGCGGGTCTTGAGACCCAGTACTTC
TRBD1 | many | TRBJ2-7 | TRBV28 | CASNLGQGNEQYF | TGTGCCAGCAACCTGGGACAGGGGAACGAGCAGTACTTC
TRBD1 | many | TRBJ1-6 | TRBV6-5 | CASRPDRGSSYNSPLHF | TGTGCCAGCAGGCCAGACAGGGGGAGCTCCTATAATTCACCCCTCCACTTT
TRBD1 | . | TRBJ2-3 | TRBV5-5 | CASNGQGLDTQYF | TGTGCCAGCAATGGACAGGGTCTGGATACGCAGTATTTT
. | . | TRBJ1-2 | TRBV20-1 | CSARDRGGGIYGYTF | TGCAGTGCTAGAGATCGGGGGGGCGGAATCTATGGCTACACCTTC
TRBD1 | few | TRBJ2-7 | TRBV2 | CASVSGDRAYEQYF | TGTGCCAGTGTAAGCGGGGACAGGGCCTACGAGCAGTACTTC
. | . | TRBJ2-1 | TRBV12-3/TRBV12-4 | CASSPDLYSLSEQFF | TGTGCCAGCAGTCCGGACCTATACAGTCTAAGTGAGCAGTTCTTC
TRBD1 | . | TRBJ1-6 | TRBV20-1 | CSARTGRDGTDSPLHF | TGCAGTGCTCGGACAGGGAGGGACGGGACAGATTCACCCCTCCACTTT
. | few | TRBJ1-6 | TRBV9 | CASSVALTNSPLHF | TGTGCCAGCAGCGTAGCTCTTACGAATTCACCCCTCCACTTT